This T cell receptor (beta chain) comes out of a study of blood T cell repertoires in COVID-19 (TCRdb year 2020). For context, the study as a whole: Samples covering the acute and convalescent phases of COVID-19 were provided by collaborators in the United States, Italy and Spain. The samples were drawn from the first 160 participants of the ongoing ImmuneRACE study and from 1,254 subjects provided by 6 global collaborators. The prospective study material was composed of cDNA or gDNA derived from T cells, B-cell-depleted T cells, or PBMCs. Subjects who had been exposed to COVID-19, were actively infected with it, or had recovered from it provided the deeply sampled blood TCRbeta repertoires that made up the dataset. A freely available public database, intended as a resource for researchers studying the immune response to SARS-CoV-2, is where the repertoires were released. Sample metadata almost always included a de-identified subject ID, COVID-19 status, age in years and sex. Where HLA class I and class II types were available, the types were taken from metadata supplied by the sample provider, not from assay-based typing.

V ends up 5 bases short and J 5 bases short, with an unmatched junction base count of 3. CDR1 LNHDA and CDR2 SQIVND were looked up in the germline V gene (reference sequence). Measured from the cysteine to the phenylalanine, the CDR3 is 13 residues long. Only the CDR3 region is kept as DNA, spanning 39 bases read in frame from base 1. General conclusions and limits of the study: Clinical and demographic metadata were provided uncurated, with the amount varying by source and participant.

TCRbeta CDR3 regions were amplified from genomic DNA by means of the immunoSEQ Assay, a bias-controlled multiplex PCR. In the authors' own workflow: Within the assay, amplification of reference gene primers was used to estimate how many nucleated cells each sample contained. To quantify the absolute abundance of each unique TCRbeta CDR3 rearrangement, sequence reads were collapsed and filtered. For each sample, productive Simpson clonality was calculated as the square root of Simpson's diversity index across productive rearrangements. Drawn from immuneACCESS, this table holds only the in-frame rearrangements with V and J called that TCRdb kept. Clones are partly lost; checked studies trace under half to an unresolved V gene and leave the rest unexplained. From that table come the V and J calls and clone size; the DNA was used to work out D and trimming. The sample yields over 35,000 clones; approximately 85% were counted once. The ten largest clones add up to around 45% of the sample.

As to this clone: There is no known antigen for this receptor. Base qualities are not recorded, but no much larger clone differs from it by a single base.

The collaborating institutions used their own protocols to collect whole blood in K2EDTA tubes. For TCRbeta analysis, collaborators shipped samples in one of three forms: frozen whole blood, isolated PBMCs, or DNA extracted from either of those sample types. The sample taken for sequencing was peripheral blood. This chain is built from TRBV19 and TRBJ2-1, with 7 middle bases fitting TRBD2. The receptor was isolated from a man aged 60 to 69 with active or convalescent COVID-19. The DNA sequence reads TGTGCCAGTAGTTTCCGGGGGGACAATGAGCAGTTCTTC. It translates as CASSFRGDNEQFF.